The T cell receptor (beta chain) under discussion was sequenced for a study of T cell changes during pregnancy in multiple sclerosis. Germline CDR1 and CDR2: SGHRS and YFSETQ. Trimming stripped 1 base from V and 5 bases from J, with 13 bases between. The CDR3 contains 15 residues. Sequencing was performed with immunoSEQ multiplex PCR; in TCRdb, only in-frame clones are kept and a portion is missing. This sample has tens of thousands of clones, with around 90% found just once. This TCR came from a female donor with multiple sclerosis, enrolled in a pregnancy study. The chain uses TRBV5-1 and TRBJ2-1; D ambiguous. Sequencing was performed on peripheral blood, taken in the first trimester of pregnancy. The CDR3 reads CASSLPSITHNEQFF. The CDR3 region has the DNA TGCGCCAGCAGCTTGCCCAGTATAACCCACAATGAGCAGTTCTTC.